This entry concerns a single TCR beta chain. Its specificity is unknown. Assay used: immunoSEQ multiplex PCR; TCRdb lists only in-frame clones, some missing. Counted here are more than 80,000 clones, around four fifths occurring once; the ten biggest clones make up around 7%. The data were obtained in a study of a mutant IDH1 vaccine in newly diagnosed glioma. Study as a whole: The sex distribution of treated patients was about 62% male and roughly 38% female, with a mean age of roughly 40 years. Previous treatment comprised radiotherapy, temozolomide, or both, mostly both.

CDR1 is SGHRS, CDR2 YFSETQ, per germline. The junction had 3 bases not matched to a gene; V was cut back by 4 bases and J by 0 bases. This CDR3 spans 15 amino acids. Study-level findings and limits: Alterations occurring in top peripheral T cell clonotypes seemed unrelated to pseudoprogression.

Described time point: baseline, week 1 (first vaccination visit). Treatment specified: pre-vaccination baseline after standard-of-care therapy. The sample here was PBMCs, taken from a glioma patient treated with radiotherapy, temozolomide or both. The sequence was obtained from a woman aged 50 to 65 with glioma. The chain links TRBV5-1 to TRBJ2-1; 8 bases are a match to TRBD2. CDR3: CASSESGSSYNEQFF. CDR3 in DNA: TGCGCCAGCAGCGAAAGCGGGAGCTCCTACAATGAGCAGTTCTTC. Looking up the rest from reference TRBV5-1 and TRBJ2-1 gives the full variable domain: KAGVTQTPRYLIKTRGQQVTLSCSPISGHRSVSWYQQTPGQGLQFLFEYFSETQRNKGNFPGRFSGRQFSNSRSEMNVSTLELGDSALYLCASSESGSSYNEQFFGPGTRLTVL.